This TCR beta chain came from a study of T cell repertoires in cytomegalovirus infection. The wider study: As its CMV epitopes, the study selected recently identified HLA-C-restricted and well-studied HLA-B-restricted targets. Public TCR beta signatures were indicative of both CMV infection and a matching HLA type.

One entry per CDR3 protein results from TCRdb running MiXCR on the reads. The sample has 830,000 or so distinct CDR3 sequences, approximately 32% seen once. Findings and limits, study-wide: In two of eight donors, the top clonotype was HLA-C-restricted CMV-specific.

Regarding this clonotype: Its antigen is still unknown.

This CDR3 has 18 residues. V lost 2 bases and J lost 5, with 25 bases in between. Germline-derived CDR1 and CDR2 are SGHRS and YFSETQ. The source is a human donor in good health (CMV status not recorded). Some clones in this sample may be carry-over from other donors' samples. The source was cultured CD8+ T cells from PBMCs, collected from culture after CMV antigen stimulation. The rearrangement joins TRBV5-1 to TRBJ1-2; D uncertain. DNA for the CDR3: TGCGCCAGCAGCTTAATATACCCTGCACCTGTTGGACCTTATGGCTACACCTTC. The encoded protein is CASSLIYPAPVGPYGYTF.